One and the same sample provided the 3 T cell receptor beta chains below, sequenced in a study of T cell changes during pregnancy in multiple sclerosis. TCRdb keeps only in-frame clones here, not all; method: immunoSEQ multiplex PCR. Of 25,000 to 30,000 clones in the sample, approximately 94% were seen once. The sequencing used CD8+ T cells from peripheral blood mononuclear cells, collected before pregnancy. The receptors derive from a female donor with multiple sclerosis, enrolled in a pregnancy study.

This chain joins TRBV5-5 and TRBJ2-1; TRBD2 matches at 10 bases. The V gene's germline CDR1 is SGHKS and CDR2 YYEKEE (reference sequence). The ends lost 0 bases at V and 5 bases at J; junction bases unmatched: 5. The CDR3 has 16 residues. This CDR3 reads CASSLEASGGHNEQFF. In DNA form, the CDR3 reads TGTGCCAGCAGCTTGGAGGCTAGCGGGGGCCACAATGAGCAGTTCTTC.

The chain recombines TRBV10-3 with TRBJ1-2; D perhaps matches TRBD1 (5 bases). Germline lookup yields CDR1 ENHRY and CDR2 SYGVKD. The CDR3 runs to 15 residues. V shed 11 bases and J shed 1 base, with 20 bases lying between them. CDR3 DNA sequence: TGTGCCTTTCAGAGCGGGACCGCCAATAACTATGGCTACACCTTC. It translates to CAFQSGTANNYGYTF.

The CDR3 loop reads CASSQPGTAYNEQFF. The CDR3 DNA reads TGCGCCAGCAGCCAACCCGGGACAGCCTACAATGAGCAGTTCTTC. The chain couples TRBV4-1 to TRBJ2-1; TRBD1 matches at 7 bases. Germline CDR1 is MGHRA and CDR2 is YSYEKL. With 2 bases clipped from V and 2 bases from J, the junction kept 3 bases outside the gene matches. The CDR3 spans 15 residues.